What follows are 23 T cell receptor beta chains derived from one specimen sequenced in a study of T cells in Graves' hyperthyroidism and ophthalmopathy. What was amplified from RNA transcripts were TCR beta CDR3 regions. A set of HTBI primers served as the primers for a first-round RT-PCR of the TCR CDR3. From the multiplex PCR reads, TCRdb called clonotypes with MiXCR, one entry per CDR3 protein. The sample lists over 500,000 distinct CDR3 sequences, 17% seen once, with around 17% in the top ten. What was sequenced was blood. The receptors come from a woman younger than 35 with Graves' ophthalmopathy.

V gene TRBV7-6 combines with J gene TRBJ2-1, with 9 bases matching TRBD1. The CDR3 has 13 amino acids. The germline CDR1 and CDR2 sequences are SGHVS and FNYEAQ. Trimming took 5 bases from V and 9 from J; bases not matched to a gene: 5. The CDR3: CASSPGQGIEQFF. The DNA of the CDR3 is TGTGCCAGCAGCCCTGGACAGGGGATTGAGCAGTTCTTC.

Only a few counts were recorded for this clonotype. The chain uses TRBV20-1 and TRBJ1-6, with 9 bases that match TRBD1. CDR1 is DFQATT, CDR2 SNEGSKA, per germline (reference sequence). This CDR3 is built from 16 residues. V lost 5 bases to trimming and J lost 7 bases; unmatched junction nucleotides: 12. The CDR3 region is CSAPLTPGQGNSPLHF. CDR3 nucleotides: TGCAGTGCTCCCCTAACCCCGGGACAGGGAAATTCACCCCTCCACTTT.

There are many counts of this clonotype. V is TRBV5-1 and J is TRBJ1-2; 8 bases align to TRBD1. The CDR3 has 16 amino acids. Germline lookup yields CDR1 SGHRS and CDR2 YFSETQ. V dropped 3 bases and J dropped 3; count of bases not matched to a gene: 10. As DNA, the CDR3 is TGCGCCAGCAGCTCCACCGGACAGGGAAGATACTATGGCTACACCTTC. It is translated as CASSSTGQGRYYGYTF. Using reference TRBV5-1 and TRBJ1-2 for the parts outside the CDR3, the full variable domain is KAGVTQTPRYLIKTRGQQVTLSCSPISGHRSVSWYQQTPGQGLQFLFEYFSETQRNKGNFPGRFSGRQFSNSRSEMNVSTLELGDSALYLCASSSTGQGRYYGYTFGSGTRLTVV.

This clonotype was observed at least ten times. V is TRBV7-9 and J is TRBJ1-4; maybe TRBD1 (6 bases). V shed 5 bases and J shed 5 bases, with 12 bases lying between them. Germline V lookup: CDR1 SEHNR, CDR2 FQNEAQ (reference sequence). The CDR3 is 14 amino acids. The DNA of the CDR3 is TGTGCCAGCAGCCCTGGGGGCTCGAATGAAAAACTGTTTTTT. This codes for CASSPGGSNEKLFF.

Many counts were recorded for this clonotype. This sequence joins TRBV5-1 and TRBJ2-1; 9 positions agree with TRBD2. V gave up 7 bases and J gave up 6 bases; unmatched junction bases: 11. The CDR3 spans 15 residues. Germline V gives CDR1 SGHRS, CDR2 YFSETQ. CDR3 protein: CASSPPGTSSNEQFF. DNA for the CDR3: TGCGCCAGCTCCCCCCCCGGGACTAGCAGCAATGAGCAGTTCTTC. The entire variable domain, with the rest obtained from reference TRBV5-1 and TRBJ2-1, is as follows: KAGVTQTPRYLIKTRGQQVTLSCSPISGHRSVSWYQQTPGQGLQFLFEYFSETQRNKGNFPGRFSGRQFSNSRSEMNVSTLELGDSALYLCASSPPGTSSNEQFFGPGTRLTVL.

This clonotype turned up a few times. In DNA form, the CDR3 reads TGTGCCAGCAGTTTTTCAGGGAGTGAAAAACTGTTTTTT. The encoded protein is CASSFSGSEKLFF. The chain is built from TRBV12-3 or TRBV12-4 and TRBJ1-4; D may be TRBD1 (5 bases). Trimming cost V 3 bases and J 7 bases, with 9 bases left between them. The CDR3 length is 13 residues.

This clonotype appeared a few times. The rearrangement links TRBV10-3 to TRBJ2-1; tentatively, D is TRBD2 (5 bases). V was shortened by 4 bases and J by 0 bases, with 7 bases between the two germline ends. From germline, CDR1 is ENHRY and CDR2 SYGVKD. This CDR3 is built from 14 residues. Written as DNA, the CDR3 is TGTGCCATCAGTGGGACTGGCTCCTACAATGAGCAGTTCTTC. It translates to CAISGTGSYNEQFF.

This clonotype was seen repeatedly, ten times or more. The rearrangement joins TRBV13 to TRBJ2-3, with D perhaps matching TRBD2 (5 bases). CDR1 and CDR2 from the germline V gene are PRHDT and FYEKMQ (reference sequence). The CDR3 totals 16 residues. V lost 7 bases to trimming and J lost 5 bases, with 22 bases between them. The CDR3 is CASTRQHGVLGDTQYF. CDR3 nucleotides: TGTGCCAGCACTAGACAACACGGGGTTCTGGGAGATACGCAGTATTTT.

A few counts support this clonotype. This chain joins TRBV14 and TRBJ2-3; possibly TRBD2 for D (6 bases). From germline, CDR1 is SGHDN and CDR2 FVKESK. This CDR3 has 14 amino acids. The V gene lost 0 bases and the J gene lost 8 bases, with 12 bases spanning the gap. The CDR3: CASSQELGGGTQYF. The CDR3 DNA sequence: TGTGCCAGCAGCCAAGAACTCGGGGGAGGTACGCAGTATTTT.

This clonotype has a handful of counts. The V and J genes are TRBV6-1 and TRBJ1-2, with TRBD1 matching 9 bases. There are 15 residues in the CDR3. The germline gives CDR1 MNHNS, CDR2 SASEGT. V dropped 5 bases and J dropped 6; count of bases not matched to a gene: 10. CDR3 loop: CASSTTQTGGNGYTF. The CDR3 nucleotides are TGTGCCAGCAGTACAACGCAGACAGGGGGAAATGGCTACACCTTC.

CDR3 coding DNA: TGTGCCAGCAGTGGACTTCAGGGCGGAGCCGAGGGGAATGAGCAGTTCTTC. Translation gives CASSGLQGGAEGNEQFF. This chain joins TRBV14 and TRBJ2-1; D tentatively fits TRBD1 or TRBD2 (5 bases each). The CDR3 length is 17 residues. V lost 6 bases to trimming and J lost 7 bases, with 25 bases between them. Germline-derived CDR1 and CDR2 are SGHDN and FVKESK.

A word on this clonotype: This clone may be a read error of a much larger clone one base away. The chain links TRBV18 to TRBJ1-2; D might be TRBD1 (5 bases). The CDR3 is 14 amino acids. Per germline, CDR1 KGHSH and CDR2 LQKENI. V lost 6 bases, J lost 6 bases, and 17 bases lay in between. Here the CDR3 reads CASSTVRQNHGYTF. CDR3 coding DNA: TGTGCCAGCTCCACCGTCCGACAGAACCATGGCTACACCTTC.

The chain employs TRBV11-2 and TRBJ2-5, with TRBD1 as a possible D gene (5 bases). Trimming removed 5 bases from V and 1 base from J, with 11 bases in between. The CDR3 has 14 residues. Looked up from germline, CDR1 is SGHAT and CDR2 is FQNNGV. CDR3 protein: CASSTDSIQETQYF. CDR3 DNA sequence: TGTGCCAGCAGCACCGACAGTATCCAAGAGACCCAGTACTTC.

Many counts were recorded for this clonotype. This chain uses TRBV18 with TRBJ1-2; TRBD1 might be the D (6 bases). Per the germline V gene, CDR1 is KGHSH and CDR2 is LQKENI. This CDR3 region has 14 residues. Trimming took 3 bases from V and 4 from J, leaving 12 bases between them. The CDR3 sequence is CASSPTRTVYGYTF. In nucleotides, the CDR3 is TGTGCCAGCTCACCCACTCGGACAGTCTATGGCTACACCTTC.

There are a few counts of this clonotype. Lacking the conserved final phenylalanine or tryptophan, this CDR3 likely reflects a read error. The chain combines TRBV11-2 with TRBJ1-1; a weak D match, TRBD1 (5 bases). Between the trimmed V and J ends, which lost 5 bases and 1 base, there was a span of 11 bases. Germline V lookup: CDR1 SGHAT, CDR2 FQNNGV. This CDR3 is 14 amino acids long. The CDR3 loop reads CASSRGRGNTEAFL. The CDR3 nucleotides are TGTGCCAGCAGCCGTGGGAGGGGGAACACTGAAGCTTTCCTT.

Only a few counts were recorded for this clonotype. This rearrangement joins TRBV19 to TRBJ2-1, with D tentatively TRBD1 (7 bases). Germline V lookup: CDR1 LNHDA, CDR2 SQIVND (reference sequence). CDR3 size: 17 residues. Trimming shortened V by 6 bases and J by 5 bases, and 23 bases separated the two germline ends. This CDR3 is CASSPGAGGQADNEQFF. As DNA, the CDR3 is TGTGCCAGTAGCCCGGGGGCAGGGGGGCAGGCCGACAATGAGCAGTTCTTC.

In its sample, this clonotype was seen many times. This chain uses TRBV7-2 with TRBJ2-1; 9 bases align to TRBD2. The CDR3 covers 16 residues. CDR1 and CDR2 (germline): SGHTA, FQGNSA. Trimming removed 0 bases from V and 1 base from J; junction bases left unmatched: 1. The CDR3 sequence: CASSLASGGSYNEQFF. The CDR3 region has the DNA TGTGCCAGCAGCTTAGCTAGCGGGGGATCCTACAATGAGCAGTTCTTC.

There are many counts of this clonotype. The rearrangement joins TRBV6-1 to TRBJ2-3; D gene ambiguous. This CDR3 has 15 residues. Trimming took off 5 bases at V and 0 bases at J, with 12 bases between the two ends. Germline V gives CDR1 MNHNS, CDR2 SASEGT. The CDR3 nucleotides read TGTGCCAGCAGTCGAGCGTACACTAGCACAGATACGCAGTATTTT. Amino acid sequence: CASSRAYTSTDTQYF.

This clonotype was seen repeatedly, ten times or more. The J gene is TRBJ2-5, the V gene TRBV5-1; TRBD1 matches 7 bases. V was pared by 0 bases and J by 1 base, with 6 bases of the junction left unmatched. Germline assignment: CDR1 SGHRS and CDR2 YFSETQ. CDR3 size: 16 residues. CDR3 nucleotide sequence: TGCGCCAGCAGCTTGGCCCCACAGGGGATCCAAGAGACCCAGTACTTC. This sequence encodes CASSLAPQGIQETQYF.

This clonotype was seen at least ten times. This rearrangement joins TRBV11-2 to TRBJ2-2; 7 nucleotides match TRBD1. The germline CDR1 and CDR2 sequences are SGHAT and FQNNGV. CDR3 length: 16 residues. V dropped 3 bases and J dropped 4; count of bases not matched to a gene: 8. CDR3 protein: CASSLSQTGVTGELFF. CDR3 nucleotides: TGTGCCAGCAGCTTGAGTCAAACAGGGGTCACCGGGGAGCTGTTTTTT.

This clonotype was counted ten times or more. One end of the junction fails to match germline, which may point to a read error. The chain is built from TRBV5-1 and TRBJ1-1; a possible D gene is TRBD1 (6 bases). CDR3 length: 13 amino acids. Germline V gene sequence: CDR1 SGHRS, CDR2 YFSETQ. The CDR3 bases are TGTGCCAGCAGCTTAGCTACCGGGACAGAAGCTTTCTTT. Residues: CASSLATGTEAFF.

The rearrangement joins TRBV20-1 to TRBJ2-3; TRBD2 is a possible D gene (6 bases). The CDR3 totals 15 residues. V lost 7 bases and J 0 bases, leaving 17 bases between the germline ends. The germline V gene encodes CDR1 DFQATT and CDR2 SNEGSKA (reference sequence). The CDR3 coding sequence is TGCAGTGGTCAAGGAGGGTACTCTAGCACAGATACGCAGTATTTT. It is translated as CSGQGGYSSTDTQYF.

This clonotype was observed a few times. The rearrangement links TRBV6-1 to TRBJ1-4; D is uncertain. CDR1 and CDR2 (germline): MNHNS, SASEGT. The CDR3 has 19 amino acids. Trimming left V 4 bases short and J 8 bases short, with 29 bases between. This chain's CDR3 is CASSGLGDASLLTGEKLFF. DNA of the CDR3: TGTGCCAGCAGTGGCCTAGGTGACGCGTCTCTATTAACGGGCGAAAAACTGTTTTTT.